This T cell receptor (delta chain) was recorded in a study of γδ T cells in repeated Plasmodium falciparum infection. V trimming: 3 bases; J trimming: 3 bases; junction bases outside the gene matches: 27. Germline V gene data show CDR1 as TSWWSYY and CDR2 as QGS. This CDR3 contains 22 residues. This clone was counted a few times. The protein TCRdb lists belongs to a much larger clone and differs from this DNA's translation at residue 8, which points to a read error; the protein shown is made from the DNA. Gammadelta T cells were flow-sorted from PBMC into Vgamma9/Vdelta2+ and Vdelta2-negative populations for bulk analysis. TCRdb reran clone calling via CATT on the multiplex PCR reads. The sample lists approximately 93,000 delta-chain clones; 0.98% were seen once.

The sequencing sample was made of gamma-delta T cells from blood. V usage is TRDV1 and J usage is TRDJ1; the match to TRDD3 covers 8 bases. Assignment of the J gene here rests on matching the DNA to germline, because TCRdb gives none. The sequence was collected from a pool of human donors (malaria-infected and uninfected, not separated). CDR3 sequence: CALGEPNAARILGVLLPDKLIF. CDR3 in DNA: TGTGCTCTTGGGGAGCCCAATGCAGCTCGGATACTGGGGGTCCTCCTGCCCGATAAACTCATCTTT.